These 22 T cell receptor beta chains came from one sample sequenced in a study of regulatory T cells in long-lasting Graves disease. The time point denotes: newly diagnosed GD, antithyroid drugs for less than 3 months. Extracted RNA from PBMCs served as the source of the TCR library. The TCR beta library used iRepertoire HTBI primers with Arm-PCR amplification of CDR3. TCRdb reprocessed the multiplex PCR reads with MiXCR, giving one entry per CDR3 protein. The data show hundreds of thousands of distinct CDR3 sequences, roughly 16% seen once. These same records also appear under a second study, on T cells in Graves' hyperthyroidism and ophthalmopathy.

This sample comprised peripheral blood mononuclear cells (PBMCs), obtained at new diagnosis, from a patient treated with antithyroid drugs. The receptors were gathered from a woman in her 30s with Graves disease.

As for this clonotype: A much larger clone differs by one base, so this may be a read error. J is TRBJ1-1 and V is TRBV6-1, with D hard to call. Per the germline V gene, CDR1 is MNHNS and CDR2 is SASEGT. CDR3 length equals 10 residues. CDR3: CVSMGTEAFF. CDR3 DNA: TGTGTCAGCATGGGGACTGAAGCTTTCTTT.

The chain recombines TRBV6-2 or TRBV6-3 with TRBJ2-7, with 7 bases lining up with TRBD2. Germline V gene data show CDR1 as MNHEY and CDR2 as SVGEGT. The V gene end was trimmed by 6 bases and the J gene end by 1 base; junction bases not matched to a gene: 3. The CDR3 runs to 13 residues. CDR3 in amino acids: CASSHGRSYEQYF. CDR3 bases: TGTGCCAGCAGCCACGGGAGGTCCTACGAGCAGTACTTC.

This clonotype appeared many times. V and J are TRBV7-9 and TRBJ2-7, with unresolved D. Trimming removed 5 bases from V and 2 bases from J, with 19 bases in between. CDR1 SEHNR and CDR2 FQNEAQ come from the germline V gene (reference sequence). The CDR3 extends over 16 amino acids. The CDR3 reads CASSPSISCGPYEQYF. For the CDR3, the DNA is TGTGCCAGCAGCCCCAGCATCTCCTGCGGACCCTACGAGCAGTACTTC.

This clonotype was counted ten times or more. The rearrangement joins TRBV6-2 or TRBV6-3 to TRBJ2-7; 10 bases match TRBD1. CDR3 size: 14 residues. With V trimmed by 2 bases and J by 5 bases, 3 bases remained unmatched. Germline V CDR1 and CDR2: MNHEY, SVGEGT. The CDR3 is CASSYRTGGDEQYF. The CDR3 DNA reads TGTGCCAGCAGTTACCGGACAGGGGGTGACGAGCAGTACTTC.

This chain joins TRBV5-4 and TRBJ2-2; tentatively, D is TRBD1 (6 bases). Trimming removed 3 bases from V and 2 bases from J, with 17 bases in between. Germline V gives CDR1 SGHNT, CDR2 YYREEE (reference sequence). This CDR3 region has 17 residues. The CDR3 here is CASSSPYRDTNTGELFF. The CDR3 coding sequence is TGTGCCAGCAGCTCCCCATACCGGGACACAAACACCGGGGAGCTGTTTTTT.

The chain combines TRBV6-1 with TRBJ2-3; D might be TRBD1 or TRBD2, each matching 6 bases. V gave up 5 bases and J gave up 2 bases, with 11 bases separating them. Germline V CDR1 and CDR2: MNHNS, SASEGT. The CDR3 sequence is 14 residues long. The CDR3 nucleotides are TGTGCCAGCAGTAAAGGGGGGTTCACAGATACGCAGTATTTT. It translates to CASSKGGFTDTQYF.

The chain joins TRBV5-4 to TRBJ2-7; D is tentatively TRBD1 or TRBD2 (5 bases each). This CDR3 has 15 residues. The V end was cut by 3 bases, the J end by 0 bases, with 13 bases between. Per germline, CDR1 SGHNT and CDR2 YYREEE (reference sequence). Here the CDR3 DNA reads TGTGCCAGCAGCTCCGGGACGCAGAGCTCCTACGAGCAGTACTTC. Translation gives CASSSGTQSSYEQYF.

There are a few counts of this clonotype. The chain carries TRBV7-3 and TRBJ1-1; D remains unclear. The CDR3 runs to 14 residues. Trimming took off 3 bases at V and 0 bases at J, with 8 bases between the two ends. The germline V gene has CDR1 SGHTA and CDR2 FQGTGA. The CDR3, as DNA: TGTGCCAGCAGCTTCGGGTTAGTGAACACTGAAGCTTTCTTT. Amino acid sequence: CASSFGLVNTEAFF.

In its sample, this clonotype was seen many times. The chain couples TRBV28 to TRBJ1-2; D may be TRBD1 (5 bases). V shed 8 bases and J shed 12 bases, with 25 bases lying between them. Per germline, CDR1 MDHEN and CDR2 SYDVKM. The CDR3 runs 14 residues. The CDR3 DNA sequence: TGTGCCAGCGGCCAGGGAACTGGGGTAGCCTCACACACCTTC. It translates to CASGQGTGVASHTF.

This clonotype showed up just a few times. The chain uses TRBV30 and TRBJ2-3, with TRBD2 matching over 10 bases. Unmatched junction bases numbered 15, after V lost 0 bases and J lost 0 bases. This CDR3 comprises 20 residues. Germline V gives CDR1 GTSNPN, CDR2 SVGIG (reference sequence). CDR3 coding DNA: TGTGCCTGGAGTGTTGGCGGGGCTAGCGGGAGAAGGTTAAGCACAGATACGCAGTATTTT. Its translation: CAWSVGGASGRRLSTDTQYF.

The V call is TRBV7-2, the J call TRBJ1-2; D is undetermined. V lost 4 bases and J lost 9, with 12 bases in between. Germline V lookup: CDR1 SGHTA, CDR2 FQGNSA. CDR3 length: 12 amino acids. Written as DNA, the CDR3 is TGTGCCAGCAGCTCCCGGTACTCTAGCTACACCTTC. Translation: CASSSRYSSYTF.

This clonotype appeared many times. The rearrangement uses TRBV28 and TRBJ2-7, with TRBD1 identical over 8 bases. This CDR3 contains 19 residues. CDR1 is MDHEN, CDR2 SYDVKM, per germline. V lost 2 bases to trimming and J lost 2 bases; unmatched junction nucleotides: 17. The CDR3 reads CASSLNPKVDRGPAYEQYF. Written as DNA, the CDR3 is TGTGCCAGCAGTTTAAACCCCAAGGTTGACAGGGGACCCGCCTACGAGCAGTACTTC.

The V gene is TRBV27, the J gene TRBJ1-1; D ambiguous. Trimming cost V 3 bases and J 4 bases, with 18 bases left between them. Per germline, CDR1 MNHEY and CDR2 SMNVEV (reference sequence). This CDR3 has 16 amino acids. This CDR3 is CASSLGIGWRSTEAFF. DNA for the CDR3: TGTGCCAGCAGTTTGGGGATAGGATGGCGTAGCACTGAAGCTTTCTTT.

This clonotype was seen many times. The V call is TRBV5-1, the J call TRBJ1-1, with a possible D match to TRBD1 (5 bases). This CDR3 is built from 18 residues. V lost 4 bases to trimming and J lost 0 bases, with 22 bases between them. CDR1 and CDR2 from the germline V gene are SGHRS and YFSETQ. CDR3 region: CASSRGEAPTLMNTEAFF. The CDR3 nucleotides read TGCGCCAGCAGCAGGGGTGAGGCCCCGACCTTAATGAACACTGAAGCTTTCTTT. Looking up the rest from reference TRBV5-1 and TRBJ1-1 gives the full variable domain: KAGVTQTPRYLIKTRGQQVTLSCSPISGHRSVSWYQQTPGQGLQFLFEYFSETQRNKGNFPGRFSGRQFSNSRSEMNVSTLELGDSALYLCASSRGEAPTLMNTEAFFGQGTRLTVV.

The V gene is TRBV7-8, the J gene TRBJ2-2, with unresolved D. Germline V gene data show CDR1 as SGHVS and CDR2 as FQNEAQ. The CDR3 is made up of 12 amino acids. The ends were cut back, 5 bases at V and 10 bases at J, with 11 bases in the middle. CDR3 region: CASSLIPEELFF. The CDR3 bases are TGTGCCAGCAGCCTCATTCCCGAGGAGCTGTTTTTT.

With regard to this clonotype: Since a much larger clone is just one base distant, this may be a read error. This chain connects TRBV2 to TRBJ1-5, with D possibly being TRBD1 (5 bases). The CDR3 loop spans 14 amino acids. Per germline, CDR1 SNHLY and CDR2 FYNNEI. Written as DNA, the CDR3 is TGTGCCAGCAGCAGGGACGTTGGTAATCAGTCCCAGCATTTT. It yields the protein CASSRDVGNQSQHF.

This clonotype was counted ten times or more. The V call is TRBV5-1, the J call TRBJ1-1, with a tentative D call TRBD1 (5 bases). This CDR3 contains 14 residues. V gave up 1 base and J gave up 3 bases, with 10 bases separating them. Germline V gene sequence: CDR1 SGHRS, CDR2 YFSETQ. The CDR3 region is CASSLYGRDTEAFF. CDR3 bases: TGCGCCAGCAGCTTGTACGGCAGGGACACTGAAGCTTTCTTT.

There are a few counts of this clonotype. The chain recombines TRBV2 with TRBJ2-1; D is possibly TRBD2 (5 bases). Trimming cost V 6 bases and J 7 bases, with 22 bases left between them. The CDR3 spans 16 residues. From germline, CDR1 is SNHLY and CDR2 FYNNEI. The CDR3 DNA follows: TGTGCCAGCAGCCGGGGAATGGGAGCCGGGGTGAATGAGCAGTTCTTC. Encoded protein: CASSRGMGAGVNEQFF.

This chain joins TRBV19 and TRBJ2-1, with TRBD2 matching 9 bases. This CDR3 is built from 15 residues. The germline V gene encodes CDR1 LNHDA and CDR2 SQIVND (reference sequence). The junction had 7 bases not matched to a gene; V was cut back by 6 bases and J by 4 bases. The CDR3: CASRGAGGPYNEQFF. Written as DNA, the CDR3 is TGTGCCAGTAGGGGTGCGGGAGGGCCATACAATGAGCAGTTCTTC.

V and J are TRBV6-1 and TRBJ2-5; a possible D gene is TRBD2 (5 bases). Germline CDR1 MNHNS, CDR2 SASEGT. V lost 6 bases and J lost 0, with 11 bases in between. This CDR3 region has 14 residues. CDR3 bases: TGTGCCAGCAGGCCCGGACTGTACCAAGAGACCCAGTACTTC. It codes for CASRPGLYQETQYF.

CDR3: CASSAPSGSLYEQFF. The CDR3 DNA follows: TGTGCCAGTAGTGCCCCTAGCGGGAGTCTCTATGAGCAGTTCTTC. The chain joins TRBV19 to TRBJ2-1; the match to TRBD2 covers 10 bases. The CDR3 loop spans 15 amino acids. After removal of 5 bases from V and 8 bases from J, the junction contained 9 bases not matched to a gene. CDR1 is LNHDA, CDR2 SQIVND, per germline (reference sequence).

The chain has TRBV4-1 and TRBJ1-2; 8 bases fit TRBD1. Germline V CDR1 and CDR2: MGHRA, YSYEKL. This CDR3 comprises 15 residues. Trimming removed 0 bases from V and 6 bases from J; junction bases left unmatched: 6. The CDR3 nucleotides read TGCGCCAGCAGCCAAGATCAGGTGACAGGGGATGGCTACACCTTC. As protein: CASSQDQVTGDGYTF.